This T cell receptor beta chain was profiled in a study of CD8+ T cells in alopecia areata. Across the whole study: Treated patients were dosed with oral tofacitinib, taking 5 to 10 mg twice daily. Tofacitinib treatment spanned 6 to 18 months, with 6 months off drug afterward.

Alopecia areata patients provided lesional scalp punch biopsies and peripheral blood. Study-wide findings and caveats: Scalp samples also contribute reads from the resident alphabeta T cells found in normal skin.

About this clone: Its specificity is unknown.

Extracted RNA was reverse transcribed, and the resulting cDNA served as sequencing template. Method: immunoSEQ multiplex PCR; TCRdb's copy keeps in-frame clones and lacks some. Seen here are around 140,000 clones, approximately 51% observed once, and the top ten hold over 0.85%. Germline V gives CDR1 SGHVS, CDR2 FNYEAQ. Losses at the gene ends were 5 bases for V and 4 bases for J; bases not matched to a gene: 11. This CDR3 is 17 amino acids long. The chain employs TRBV7-6 and TRBJ2-5; 12 bases fit TRBD2. Sample: CD4+ T cells sorted from blood, taken at week 0. This sequence originates from a human donor with alopecia areata. The CDR3 nucleotides read TGTGCCAGCAGCCAGACCCTAGCGGGGGGGGAGTCAGAGACCCAGTACTTC. It yields the protein CASSQTLAGGESETQYF.